This T cell receptor (beta chain) is from a study of OX40 agonist ivuxolimab in advanced cancers. At the level of the study: The treatment was a fully human IgG2 OX40 agonist, ivuxolimab. Melanoma, hepatocellular carcinoma, head and neck or renal cell cancer occurred in dose-escalation patients. Findings and caveats of the study: Relatively little clonal expansion, among the lowest observed, appeared in partial responders at 0.1-3.0 mg/kg. The study found that CD8+ T cells averaged more expanded clones than CD4+.

This CDR3 region has 17 residues. V shed 3 bases, J shed 9 bases, and the junction held 11 bases outside the gene matches. The V gene's germline CDR1 is SGHRS and CDR2 YFSETQ. Note on this clone: Its antigen is not identified.

Only in-frame clones appear in the TCRdb table, and some are missing; sequencing was by immunoSEQ multiplex PCR. Of around 62,000 clones listed, around 86% were seen once; the top ten hold approximately 1%. The sample in question was CD4+ or CD8+ T cells sorted from blood, obtained in a trial of the OX40 agonist ivuxolimab. The origin of this receptor is an adult with an advanced solid tumor such as melanoma, head and neck, liver or kidney cancer. The chain has TRBV5-1 and TRBJ2-1, with 14 bases that match TRBD2. CDR3 nucleotides: TGCGCCAGCAGCTGGGGAGGGGGACTAGCGGGAGTCAGTGAGCAGTTCTTC. Translated: CASSWGGGLAGVSEQFF.